This paragraph covers one T cell receptor (beta chain) sequence. No cognate antigen has been identified for it. The record has no base qualities; no much larger clone is one base away. V has 8 bases trimmed and J has 3 bases trimmed; junction bases matching no gene number 4. Measured from the cysteine to the phenylalanine, the CDR3 is 13 residues long. The entry retains the CDR3 DNA only, 39 bases that are in frame from base 1. According to the germline V gene, CDR1 reads SGDLS and CDR2 reads YYNGEE. Genomic DNA was isolated from the sorted cells so that the TCRbeta CDR3 region could be sequenced. The immunoSEQ Assay was used for sequencing of TCRbeta CDR3 regions. This is the immuneACCESS table as TCRdb keeps it, with only in-frame sequences that have V and J called. A part of the clones is gone; compared with another copy, unresolved V genes explain less than half, and the rest is unexplained. For this sample the table gives about 99,000 clones, of which approximately 95% were detected only once. The ten largest clones add up to 2% to 2.5% of the sample.

The data derive from a study of OX40 agonist ivuxolimab in advanced cancers. In the study overall: Ivuxolimab, which targeted the costimulatory receptor OX40 (CD134), was an agonistic, fully human IgG2 monoclonal antibody. Intravenous ivuxolimab was administered to patients every 2 weeks at six dose levels: 0.01, 0.1, 0.3, 1.5, 3 and 10 mg/kg. Among the roughly 50 dose-escalation patients, around 20 had hepatocellular carcinoma, roughly 15 melanoma, 9 renal cell carcinoma and 9 head and neck cancer. In the dose-escalation cohort, roughly four fifths of patients were male, and the mean age was approximately 55 years, with a range of about 20 to 90. Patients were allowed to have had prior anti-PD-1, anti-PD-L1 or anti-CTLA-4 therapy, and roughly 40% of the dose-escalation patients had been treated with checkpoint inhibitors. Three dose-escalation patients achieved partial responses, one with hepatocellular carcinoma and two with cutaneous melanoma. The purpose of peripheral TCRbeta sequencing was to test whether ivuxolimab changed TCR sequence diversity and led to clonal T-cell expansion. The paper covers the monotherapy dose-escalation part of the phase I ivuxolimab trial, which included N of about 56 patients.

Patients with a history of autoimmune disease or receiving systemic immunosuppression were excluded from the trial. Peripheral blood for TCR sequencing was collected from all dose cohorts at baseline, on cycle 4 day 1, and on cycle 7 day 1. The samples were taken from a phase I, first-in-human, multicenter, open-label dose-escalation trial of ivuxolimab. Adults with locally advanced or metastatic melanoma, renal cell, hepatocellular, or head and neck squamous cell carcinoma were enrolled in the trial. Before TCR sequencing, CD4+ T cells and CD8+ T cells from peripheral blood were sorted into separate populations. Broader findings and caveats from the paper: Partial responders in the 0.1-3.0 mg/kg groups had among the lowest normalized peripheral clonal expansion, especially among CD8+ T cells. Low levels of normalized T-cell clonal expansion were also seen in some patients who did not respond. After ivuxolimab, expanded clones were on average more numerous among CD8+ T cells than among CD4+ T cells. Antigen specificity was not determined for the clonally expanded peripheral T cells. At doses of 0.1 to 3.0 mg/kg, clonal expansion of both CD4+ and CD8+ T cells in blood was seen between baseline and week 6.

The rearrangement joined TRBV9 to TRBJ2-2, and TRBD1 aligns with 7 junction nucleotides. This sample comprised CD4+ or CD8+ T cells sorted from blood, obtained in a trial of the OX40 agonist ivuxolimab. This clonotype was obtained from an adult with an advanced solid tumor such as melanoma, head and neck, liver or kidney cancer. DNA sequence: TGTGCCAGTGACAGGGCGGACACCGGGGAGCTGTTTTTT. This yields the protein CASDRADTGELFF.